Sequencing of this T cell receptor (beta chain) was carried out in a study of blood T cell repertoires in COVID-19. Method: immunoSEQ multiplex PCR; TCRdb's copy keeps in-frame clones and lacks some. The data contain hundreds of thousands of clones, 75% to 90% of them singletons. CDR1 is DFQATT, CDR2 SNEGSKA, per germline (reference sequence). CDR3 length equals 11 residues. V lost 3 bases to trimming and J lost 7 bases, with 6 bases between them. Specimen: PBMCs or T cells enriched from blood (not recorded which). The gene calls are TRBV20-1 and TRBJ1-4; D gene uncertain. This sequence originates from a woman under 30 who had recovered from COVID-19. CDR3 coding DNA: TGCAGTGCTAGTTTGGCTGAAAAACTGTTTTTT. This gives the protein CSASLAEKLFF.